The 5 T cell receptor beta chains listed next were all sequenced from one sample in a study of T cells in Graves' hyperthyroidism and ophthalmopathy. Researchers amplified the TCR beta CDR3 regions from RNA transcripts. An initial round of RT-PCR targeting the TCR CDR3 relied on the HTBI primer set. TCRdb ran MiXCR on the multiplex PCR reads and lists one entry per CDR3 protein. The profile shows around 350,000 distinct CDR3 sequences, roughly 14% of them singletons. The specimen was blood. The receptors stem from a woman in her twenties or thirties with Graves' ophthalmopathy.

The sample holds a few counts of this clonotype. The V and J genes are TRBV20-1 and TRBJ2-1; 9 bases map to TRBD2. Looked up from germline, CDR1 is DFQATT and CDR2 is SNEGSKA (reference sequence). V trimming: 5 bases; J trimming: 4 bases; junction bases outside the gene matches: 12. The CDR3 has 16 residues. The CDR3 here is CSAVGASGEAYNEQFF. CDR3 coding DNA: TGCAGTGCTGTTGGGGCTAGCGGGGAGGCTTACAATGAGCAGTTCTTC.

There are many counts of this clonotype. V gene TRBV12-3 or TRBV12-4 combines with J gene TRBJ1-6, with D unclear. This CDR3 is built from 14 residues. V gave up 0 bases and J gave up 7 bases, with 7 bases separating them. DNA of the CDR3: TGTGCCAGCAGTTTAGCAGGGCGAAATTCACCCCTCCACTTT. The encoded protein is CASSLAGRNSPLHF.

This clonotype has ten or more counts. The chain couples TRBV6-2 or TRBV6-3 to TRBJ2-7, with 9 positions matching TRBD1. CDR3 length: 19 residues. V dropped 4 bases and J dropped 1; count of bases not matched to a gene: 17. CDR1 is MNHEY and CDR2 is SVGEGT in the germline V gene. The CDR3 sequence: CASSLTLTGGVLTSYEQYF. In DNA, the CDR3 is TGTGCCAGCAGTTTGACCCTAACAGGGGGCGTTTTGACGTCCTACGAGCAGTACTTC.

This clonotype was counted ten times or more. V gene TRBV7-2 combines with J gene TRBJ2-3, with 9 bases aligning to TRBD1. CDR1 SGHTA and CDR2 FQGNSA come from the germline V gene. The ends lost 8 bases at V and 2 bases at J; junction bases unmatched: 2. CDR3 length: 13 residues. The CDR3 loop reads CASRTGATDTQYF. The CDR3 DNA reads TGTGCCAGCCGGACAGGGGCCACAGATACGCAGTATTTT.

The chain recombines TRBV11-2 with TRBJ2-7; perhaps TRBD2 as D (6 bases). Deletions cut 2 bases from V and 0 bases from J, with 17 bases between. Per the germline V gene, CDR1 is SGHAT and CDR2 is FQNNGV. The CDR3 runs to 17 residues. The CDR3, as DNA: TGTGCCAGCAGCTTAACGTTGGGGGGACTTAGCTCCTACGAGCAGTACTTC. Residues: CASSLTLGGLSSYEQYF. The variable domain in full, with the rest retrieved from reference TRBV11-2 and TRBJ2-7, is EAGVAQSPRYKIIEKRQSVAFWCNPISGHATLYWYQQILGQGPKLLIQFQNNGVVDDSQLPKDRFSAERLKGVDSTLKIQPAKLEDSAVYLCASSLTLGGLSSYEQYFGPGTRLTVT.